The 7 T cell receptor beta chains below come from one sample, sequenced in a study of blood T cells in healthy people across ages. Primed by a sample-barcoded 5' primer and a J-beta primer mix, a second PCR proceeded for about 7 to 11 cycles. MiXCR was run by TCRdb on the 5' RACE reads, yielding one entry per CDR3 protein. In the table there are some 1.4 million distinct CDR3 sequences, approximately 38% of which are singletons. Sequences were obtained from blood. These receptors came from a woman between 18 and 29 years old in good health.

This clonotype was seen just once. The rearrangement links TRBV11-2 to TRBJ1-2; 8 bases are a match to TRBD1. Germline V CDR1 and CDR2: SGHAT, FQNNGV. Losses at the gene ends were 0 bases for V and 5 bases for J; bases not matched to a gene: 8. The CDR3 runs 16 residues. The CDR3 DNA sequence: TGTGCCAGCAGCTTAGATCTGAGACAGGGGACGTATGGCTACACCTTC. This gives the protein CASSLDLRQGTYGYTF.

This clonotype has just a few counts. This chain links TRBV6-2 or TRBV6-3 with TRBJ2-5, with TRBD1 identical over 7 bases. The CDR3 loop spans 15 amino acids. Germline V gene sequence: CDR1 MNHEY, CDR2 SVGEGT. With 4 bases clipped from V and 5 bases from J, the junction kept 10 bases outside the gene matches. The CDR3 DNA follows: TGTGCCAGCAGTTTACAGCGGACAGGCGGGGAGACCCAGTACTTC. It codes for CASSLQRTGGETQYF.

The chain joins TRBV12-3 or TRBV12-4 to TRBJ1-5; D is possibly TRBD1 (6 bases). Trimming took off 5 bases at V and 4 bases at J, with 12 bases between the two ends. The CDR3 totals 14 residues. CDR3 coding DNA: TGTGCCAGCAGTGTCCAGGGGCTGAATCAGCCCCAGCATTTT. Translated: CASSVQGLNQPQHF.

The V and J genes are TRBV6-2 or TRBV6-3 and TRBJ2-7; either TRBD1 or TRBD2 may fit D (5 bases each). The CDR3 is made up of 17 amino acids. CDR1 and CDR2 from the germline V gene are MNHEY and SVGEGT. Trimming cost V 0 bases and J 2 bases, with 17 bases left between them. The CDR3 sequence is CASSYSITGTETYEQYF. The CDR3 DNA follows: TGTGCCAGCAGTTACTCGATCACGGGGACGGAGACCTACGAGCAGTACTTC.

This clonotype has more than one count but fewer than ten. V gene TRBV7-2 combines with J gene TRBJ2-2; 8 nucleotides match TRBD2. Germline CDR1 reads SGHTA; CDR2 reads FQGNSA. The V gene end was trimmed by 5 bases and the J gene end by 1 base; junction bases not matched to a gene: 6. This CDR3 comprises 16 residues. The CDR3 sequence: CASSLRGGRNTGELFF. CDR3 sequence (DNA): TGTGCCAGCAGCCTTCGGGGGGGACGGAACACCGGGGAGCTGTTTTTT.

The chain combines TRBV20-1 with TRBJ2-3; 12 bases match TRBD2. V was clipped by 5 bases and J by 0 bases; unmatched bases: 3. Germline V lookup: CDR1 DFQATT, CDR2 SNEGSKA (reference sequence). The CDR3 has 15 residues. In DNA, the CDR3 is TGCAGTGCTCAAGGACTAGCGGGAAGCACAGATACGCAGTATTTT. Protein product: CSAQGLAGSTDTQYF.

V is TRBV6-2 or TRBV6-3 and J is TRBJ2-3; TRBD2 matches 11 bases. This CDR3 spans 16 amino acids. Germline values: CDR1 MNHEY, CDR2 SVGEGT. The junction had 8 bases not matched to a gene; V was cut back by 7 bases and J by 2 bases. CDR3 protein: CASKRTSGLTTDTQYF. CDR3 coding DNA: TGTGCCAGCAAACGGACTAGCGGGCTAACCACAGATACGCAGTATTTT.